This T cell receptor beta chain was retrieved from a study of beta chain features in type 1 diabetes. This clone was counted a few times. Its specificity is unknown. Findings of the study overall: TCRB CDR3s were moderately but significantly shorter in Type 1 diabetes patients in all four CD4+ subsets.

The CDR3 contains 15 residues. V lost 0 bases and J 0 bases, leaving 10 bases between the germline ends. The germline V gene encodes CDR1 SGHRS and CDR2 YFSETQ. The authors reverse transcribed all of the isolated RNA, so sequencing captured expressed TCRB transcripts. Assay: immunoSEQ multiplex PCR; the TCRdb copy retains only in-frame clones and omits some. The sample records hundreds of thousands of clones, around 15% being singletons. The receptor was isolated from a man in his late teens or twenties with type 1 diabetes. V and J are TRBV5-1 and TRBJ2-7, with D possibly called TRBD1 or TRBD2 (5 bases each). Specimen: naive CD4+ T cells from blood. CDR3 coding DNA: TGCGCCAGCAGCTTGGAGTCAGGGAGCTCCTACGAGCAGTACTTC. Translating gives CASSLESGSSYEQYF.